The source of this T cell receptor beta chain is a study of graft-versus-host responses after intestinal transplantation. Regarding the study as a whole: Early post-transplant declines in HvG were associated with peak levels of circulating GvH clones.

Germline lookup yields CDR1 SGHVS and CDR2 FNYEAQ. V dropped 3 bases and J dropped 1 base, with 6 bases sitting between them. The CDR3 loop spans 13 amino acids. For this clone: Its target is unknown.

Profiling relied on immunoSEQ multiplex PCR, and the TCRdb table lists in-frame clones only, not all of them. Of about 120,000 clones in the sample, 90% were seen once. The source is a human donor who received an intestinal transplant. The sequencing here drew on unstimulated CD4+ T cells sorted from spleen or lymph node cells, taken before intestinal transplant. The chain combines TRBV7-6 with TRBJ1-1; no firm D call. CDR3 DNA: TGTGCCAGCAGCTTTGTAGAGAACACTGAAGCTTTCTTT. Encoded protein: CASSFVENTEAFF. Supplemented by reference TRBV7-6 and TRBJ1-1, the full variable domain reads GAGVSQSPRYKVTKRGQDVALRCDPISGHVSLYWYRQALGQGPEFLTYFNYEAQQDKSGLPNDRFSAERPEGSISTLTIQRTEQRDSAMYRCASSFVENTEAFFGQGTRLTVV.